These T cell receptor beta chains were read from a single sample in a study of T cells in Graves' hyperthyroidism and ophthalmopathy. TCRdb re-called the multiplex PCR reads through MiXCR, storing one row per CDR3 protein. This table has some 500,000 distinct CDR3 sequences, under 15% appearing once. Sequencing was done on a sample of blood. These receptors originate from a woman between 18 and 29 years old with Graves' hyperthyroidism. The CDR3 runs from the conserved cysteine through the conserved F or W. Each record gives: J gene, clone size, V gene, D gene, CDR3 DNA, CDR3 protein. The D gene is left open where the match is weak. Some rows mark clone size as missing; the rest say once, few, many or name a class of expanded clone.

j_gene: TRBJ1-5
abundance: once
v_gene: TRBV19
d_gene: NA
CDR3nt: TGTGCCAGTAGTATAGTAGGGTCCAATCAGCCCCAGCATTTT
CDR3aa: CASSIVGSNQPQHF

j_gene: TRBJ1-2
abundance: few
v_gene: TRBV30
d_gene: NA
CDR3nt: TGTGCCTTACCCCCGGTGAGGCAGTCCGGAGGCTACACCTTC
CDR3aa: CALPPVRQSGGYTF

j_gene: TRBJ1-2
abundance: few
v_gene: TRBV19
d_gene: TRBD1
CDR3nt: TGTGCCAGTAGTAGGGCCGGGGGACAGGAAAGATATGGCTACACCTTC
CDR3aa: CASSRAGGQERYGYTF

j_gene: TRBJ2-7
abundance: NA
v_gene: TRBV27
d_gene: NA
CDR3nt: TGTGCCAGCAGTTTTGGCCGGTACTACGAGCAGTACTTC
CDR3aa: CASSFGRYYEQYF

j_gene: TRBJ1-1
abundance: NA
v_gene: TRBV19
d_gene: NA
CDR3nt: TGTGCCAGTAGGATGGGCCCAGGGAATACTGAAGCTTTCTTT
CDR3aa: CASRMGPGNTEAFF

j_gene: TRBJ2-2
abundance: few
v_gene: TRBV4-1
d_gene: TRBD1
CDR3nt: TGCGCCAGCAGCCTCTCCGGGACAGGGGTCACCGGGGAGCTGTTTTTT
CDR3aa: CASSLSGTGVTGELFF

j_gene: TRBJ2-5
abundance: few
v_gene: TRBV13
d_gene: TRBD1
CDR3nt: TGTGCCAGCAGCTTAAGGGACAGGGGGACGGAGACCCAGTACTTC
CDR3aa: CASSLRDRGTETQYF

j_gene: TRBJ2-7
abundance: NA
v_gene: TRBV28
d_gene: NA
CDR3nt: TGTGCCAGCAGTTTAGGTCCGGAGGCGCTCAGTTCCTACGAGCAGTACTTC
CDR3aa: CASSLGPEALSSYEQYF

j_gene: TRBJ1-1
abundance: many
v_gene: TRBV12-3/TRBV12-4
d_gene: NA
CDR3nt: TGTGCCAGCAGTTCGACAGCCTGGGGCACTGAAGCTTTCTTT
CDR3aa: CASSSTAWGTEAFF

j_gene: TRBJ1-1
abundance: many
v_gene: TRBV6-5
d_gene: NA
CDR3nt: TGTGCCAGCAGTTACTCCGGCAGGGCGAGGCGTACTGAAGCTTTCTTT
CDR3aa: CASSYSGRARRTEAFF

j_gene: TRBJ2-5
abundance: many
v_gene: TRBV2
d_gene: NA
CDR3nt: TGTGCCAGCAGTGAACAAGAGACCCAGTACTTC
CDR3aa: CASSEQETQYF

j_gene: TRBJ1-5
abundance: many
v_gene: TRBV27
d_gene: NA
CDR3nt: TGTGCCAGCAGTTTAGGGGTTGGTAGGGGGAATCAGCCCCAGCATTTT
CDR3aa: CASSLGVGRGNQPQHF

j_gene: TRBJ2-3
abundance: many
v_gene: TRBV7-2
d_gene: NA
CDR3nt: TGTGCCAGCAGCTTTGGGCTTGTGAAGGGACTGGAGTACACAGATACGCAGTATTTT
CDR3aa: CASSFGLVKGLEYTDTQYF

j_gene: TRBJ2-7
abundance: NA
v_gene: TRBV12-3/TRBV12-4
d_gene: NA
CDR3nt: TGTGCCAGCAGTTCCAACAGGGCCTACGAGCAGTACTTC
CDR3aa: CASSSNRAYEQYF

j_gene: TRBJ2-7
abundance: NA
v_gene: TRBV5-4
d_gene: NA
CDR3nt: TGTGCCAGCAGCTTGGCCCCGGACAGAACCTACGAGCAGTACTTC
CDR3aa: CASSLAPDRTYEQYF

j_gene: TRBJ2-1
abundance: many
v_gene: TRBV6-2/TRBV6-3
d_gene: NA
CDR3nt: TGTGCCAGCAGTTACTCTAGGGCTACAGAGCAGTTCTTC
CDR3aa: CASSYSRATEQFF

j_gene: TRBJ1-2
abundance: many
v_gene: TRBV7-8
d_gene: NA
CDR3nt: TGTGCCAGCAGCTTAGTCGACAGCGCGCTCTATGGCTACACCTTC
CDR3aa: CASSLVDSALYGYTF

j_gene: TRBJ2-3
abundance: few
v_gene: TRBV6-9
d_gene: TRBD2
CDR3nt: TGTGCCAGCAGTTCCGGGACTAGCGGGAGGGCTAGCACAGATACGCAGTATTTT
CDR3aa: CASSSGTSGRASTDTQYF

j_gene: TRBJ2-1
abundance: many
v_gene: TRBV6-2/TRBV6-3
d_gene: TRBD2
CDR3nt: TGTGCCAGCAGCCTAACCGGGACTAGCGGGAGTTGGGCGCAGTTCTTC
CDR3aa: CASSLTGTSGSWAQFF

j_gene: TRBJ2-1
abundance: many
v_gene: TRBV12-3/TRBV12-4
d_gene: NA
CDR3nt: TGTGCCAGCAAGTCTTATGAGCAGTTCTTC
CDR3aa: CASKSYEQFF

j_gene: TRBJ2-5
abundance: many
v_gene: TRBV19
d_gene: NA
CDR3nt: TGTGCCAGTAGCCCCTACCGGATGGGGGGCCGGCGGGGGGAGACCCAGTACTTC
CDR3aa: CASSPYRMGGRRGETQYF

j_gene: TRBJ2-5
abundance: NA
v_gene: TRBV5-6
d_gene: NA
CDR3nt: TGTGCCAGCAGCTTGACGTTGAGTGGACCGTACCAAGAGACCCAGTACTTC
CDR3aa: CASSLTLSGPYQETQYF

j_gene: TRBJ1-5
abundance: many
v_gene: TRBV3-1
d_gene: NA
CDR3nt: TGTGCCAGCAGCCACGGCGGGGGGCTCAGCAATCAGCCCCAGCATTTT
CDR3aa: CASSHGGGLSNQPQHF

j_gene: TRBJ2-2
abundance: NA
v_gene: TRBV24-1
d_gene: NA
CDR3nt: TGTGCCACCAGTGATTTAAAGTTCGCGAACACCGGGGAGCTGTTTTTT
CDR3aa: CATSDLKFANTGELFF

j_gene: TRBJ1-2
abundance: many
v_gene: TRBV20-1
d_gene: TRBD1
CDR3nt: TGCAGTGCTAGAGATGAGGGGCGGGACAGCCTTCATGGCTACACCTTC
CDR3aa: CSARDEGRDSLHGYTF

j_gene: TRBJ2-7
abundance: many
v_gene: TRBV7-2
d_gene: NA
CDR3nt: TGTGCCAGCAGCTTGGTCACAGGGAAAGGCGAGCAGTACTTC
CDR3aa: CASSLVTGKGEQYF

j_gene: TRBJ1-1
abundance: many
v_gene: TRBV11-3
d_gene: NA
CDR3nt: TGTGCCAGCAGTCGTCTGCGGGGGCTGGACACTGAAGCTTTCTTT
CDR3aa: CASSRLRGLDTEAFF

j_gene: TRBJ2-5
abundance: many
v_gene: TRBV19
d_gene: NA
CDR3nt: TGTGCCAGTAGTACCCCTGAAAAACTAGGGGAGACCCAGTACTTC
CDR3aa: CASSTPEKLGETQYF

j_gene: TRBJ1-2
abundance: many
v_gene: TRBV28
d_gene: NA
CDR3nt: TGTGCCAGCGCCTTGGGGAACTATGGCTACACCTTC
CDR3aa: CASALGNYGYTF

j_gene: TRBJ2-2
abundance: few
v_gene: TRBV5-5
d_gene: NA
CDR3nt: TGTGCCAGCAGTTTGGGGACGGGTAGGCGGAAGTACACCGGGGAGCTGTTTTTT
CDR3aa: CASSLGTGRRKYTGELFF

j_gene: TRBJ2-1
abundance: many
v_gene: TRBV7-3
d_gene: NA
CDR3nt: TGTGCCAGCAGCTTAGGGCTAGGTGGTGAGCAGTTCTTC
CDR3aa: CASSLGLGGEQFF

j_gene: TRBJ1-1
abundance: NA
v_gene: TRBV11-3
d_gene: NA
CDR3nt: TGTGCCAGCAGCGTAGTAGGGGTGGACACTGAAGCTTTCTTT
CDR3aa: CASSVVGVDTEAFF

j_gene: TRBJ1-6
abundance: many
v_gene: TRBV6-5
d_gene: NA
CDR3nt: TGTGCCAGCAGTTACTCGATCAGAACCGAGAGCTCCTATAATTCACCCCTCCACTTT
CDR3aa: CASSYSIRTESSYNSPLHF

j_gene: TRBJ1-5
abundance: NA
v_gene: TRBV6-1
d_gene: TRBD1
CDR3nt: TGTGCCAGCAAGGGGAATGACAGGGGAGCTAGCAATCAGCCCCAGCATTTT
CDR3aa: CASKGNDRGASNQPQHF

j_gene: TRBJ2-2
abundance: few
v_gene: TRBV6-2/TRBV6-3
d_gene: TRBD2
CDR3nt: TGTGCCGTAGACGGGCGGGAGGCCGGGGAGCTGTTTTTT
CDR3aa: CAVDGREAGELFF

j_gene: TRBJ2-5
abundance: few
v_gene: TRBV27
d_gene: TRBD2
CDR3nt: TGTGCCAGCAGTCTAGGACTAGCGGGTAGAGAGACCCAGTACTTC
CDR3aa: CASSLGLAGRETQYF

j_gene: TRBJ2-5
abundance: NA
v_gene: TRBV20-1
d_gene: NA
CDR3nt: TGCAGTGCTATATTAGTGGGGGCCCAAGAGACCCAGTACTTC
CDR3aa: CSAILVGAQETQYF

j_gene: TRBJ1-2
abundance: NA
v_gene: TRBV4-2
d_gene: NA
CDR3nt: TGTGCCAGCAGCCAAGCGTCGACAGGAGGGAATGGCTACACCTTC
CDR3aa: CASSQASTGGNGYTF

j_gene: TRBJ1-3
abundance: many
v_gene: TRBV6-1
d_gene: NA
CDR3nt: TGTGCCAGCAGTCCCCAGGTCGGCTCTGGAAACACCATATATTTT
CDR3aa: CASSPQVGSGNTIYF

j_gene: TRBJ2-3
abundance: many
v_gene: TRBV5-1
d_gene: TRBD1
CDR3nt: TGCGCCAGCAGCTTGGAAGGACAGGGCACAGATACGCAGTATTTT
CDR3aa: CASSLEGQGTDTQYF

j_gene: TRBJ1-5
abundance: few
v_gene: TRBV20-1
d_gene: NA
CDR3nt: TGCAGTGCTAGAACCCTTCTAGGGCAGTTAGGCAGCAATCAGCCCCAGCATTTT
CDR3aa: CSARTLLGQLGSNQPQHF

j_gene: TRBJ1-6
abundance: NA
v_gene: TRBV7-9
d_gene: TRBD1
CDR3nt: TGTGCCAGCAGCGCTCACTCTGTCCCGACTGACAGGGGGGGTAGGCCCCTCCACTTT
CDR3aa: CASSAHSVPTDRGGRPLHF

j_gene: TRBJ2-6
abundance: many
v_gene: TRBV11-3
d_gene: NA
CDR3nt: TGTGCCAGCAGCTTAGACACAGGGACTGGGGCCAACGTCCTGACTTTC
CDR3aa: CASSLDTGTGANVLTF

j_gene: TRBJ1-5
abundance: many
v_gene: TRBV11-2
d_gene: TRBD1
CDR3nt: TGTGCCAGCAGCCCAAAGGGGACAGATAATCAGCCCCAGCATTTT
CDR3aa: CASSPKGTDNQPQHF

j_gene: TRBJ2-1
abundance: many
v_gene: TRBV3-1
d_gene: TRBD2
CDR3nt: TGTGCCAGCAGCCAATGGATAGCGGGAGGTTTGGAGCAGTTCTTC
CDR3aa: CASSQWIAGGLEQFF

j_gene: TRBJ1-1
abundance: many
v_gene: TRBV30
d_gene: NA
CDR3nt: TGTGCCTCCGTAAAAGCTGAAGCTTTCTTT
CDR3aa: CASVKAEAFF

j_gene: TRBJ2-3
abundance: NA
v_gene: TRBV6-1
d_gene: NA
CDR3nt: TGTGCCAGCACCCTTGGGGCGAGCACAGATACGCAGTATTTT
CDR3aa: CASTLGASTDTQYF

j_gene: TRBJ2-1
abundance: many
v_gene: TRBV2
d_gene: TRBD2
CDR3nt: TGTGCCAACCTAGCGGGAGTGGGACACAATGAGCAGTTCTTC
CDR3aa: CANLAGVGHNEQFF

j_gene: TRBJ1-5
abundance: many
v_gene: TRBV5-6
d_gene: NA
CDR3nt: TGTGCCAGCAGCTTGTGGTCGGGGCCCCAGCATTTT
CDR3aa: CASSLWSGPQHF

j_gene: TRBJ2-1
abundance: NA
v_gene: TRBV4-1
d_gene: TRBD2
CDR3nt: TGCGCCAGCAGCCAAGGTCGGGCGGGAGGGGACAATGAGCAGTTCTTC
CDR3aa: CASSQGRAGGDNEQFF